This TCR beta chain was profiled in a study of blood T cell repertoires in COVID-19. Looking at the study overall: Nucleic acid was either cDNA or gDNA, and it came from T cells, B-cell-depleted T cells, or PBMCs.

The CDR3 totals 15 residues. Trimming stripped 4 bases from V and 7 bases from J, with 18 bases between. Germline CDR1 reads SGDLS; CDR2 reads YYNGEE. Under the authors' procedure: By means of reference gene primer amplification, nucleated cell counts were estimated. The data were produced by immunoSEQ multiplex PCR, yet TCRdb's version contains in-frame clones alone and is incomplete. V, J and clone size were drawn from that table, and D and trimming were deduced from the DNA. The sample consists of 240,000 or so clones, around 89% of them appearing once. The chain recombines TRBV9 with TRBJ2-1; perhaps TRBD2 as D (6 bases). The clonotype comes from a man in his forties or fifties who had recovered from COVID-19. The source material was PBMCs or T cells enriched from blood (not recorded which). The CDR3, as DNA: TGTGCCAGCAGCAACGGGGGACCCCCTTCGAATGAGCAGTTCTTC. It is translated as CASSNGGPPSNEQFF.